This TCR beta chain originates from a study of human T cells and chemical hapten exposure. About the study: Sensitization used 2% DPC on around 2 cm by around 2 cm upper inner arm skin. Across its roughly 22 weeks, the study gave patients weekly diphenylcyclopropenone doses to the scalp.

The CDR3 sequence is 15 residues long. Trimming took off 2 bases at V and 5 bases at J, with 13 bases between the two ends. Germline CDR1 reads SGHTA; CDR2 reads FQGNSA. Original handling: Sample-level TCR yields exhibited a median of around 100,000, with a range of about 20,000 to 700,000. TCRdb re-called the RACE reads with MiXCR, one entry per CDR3 protein. None of the V and J calls come from the authors' own analysis; TCRdb made them. The table has about 300,000 distinct CDR3 sequences, 5% to 6.5% seen once. Time point described: pre-sensitization, week 0. Treatment defined: therapeutic diphenylcyclopropenone sensitization with weekly scalp DPC.

Sequencing used whole blood, obtained in connection with sensitization to the hapten diphenylcyclopropenone (DPC). This receptor was identified in a young woman with alopecia areata. Some clones in this sample may be carry-over from other donors' samples. The chain links TRBV7-2 to TRBJ2-1; D is ambiguous. In DNA form, the CDR3 reads TGTGCCAGCAGCTTACAGACTCCCCTGAACAATGAGCAGTTCTTC. Protein product: CASSLQTPLNNEQFF.